The present T cell receptor beta chain was sequenced within a study of blood T cell repertoires in COVID-19. Study at large: PBMCs, B-cell-depleted T cells, or T cells were the source of the cDNA or gDNA that made up the material.

The protocol was immunoSEQ multiplex PCR, while the TCRdb copy is restricted to in-frame clones and leaves out a portion. The table lists a few hundred thousand clones, 80% to 95% of them singletons. This CDR3 is built from 17 residues. Germline-derived CDR1 and CDR2 are MNHEY and SVGEGT. Germline trimming cut 0 bases from V and 3 bases from J; bases unmatched to any gene: 10. Participant reports of clinical history set cohort assignment. The J gene is TRBJ2-7, the V gene TRBV6-2 or TRBV6-3; 8 bases align to TRBD2. The sequencing sample was made of PBMCs or T cells enriched from blood (not recorded which). This sequence originates from a woman aged 35 to 49 who had been exposed to COVID-19. The CDR3 nucleotides are TGTGCCAGCAGTTACTCTTCCTCCGGGACTAGATACTACGAGCAGTACTTC. Its translation: CASSYSSSGTRYYEQYF.